The clone carrying this T cell receptor (beta chain) was seen a handful of times. Antigen specificity is unknown. The second PCR ran about 6 to 11 cycles with a sample-barcoded 5' primer and J-beta primers. In TCRdb, the 5' RACE reads were re-called with MiXCR into one record per CDR3 protein. This sample has under 1,000,000 distinct CDR3 sequences; roughly 35% occur once, and the top ten carry over 10%. The sample is drawn from a study of blood T cells in healthy people across ages. Regarding the study as a whole: The diversity estimates, figures obtained from one million T cells, were considered underestimates.

The length of the CDR3 is 15 residues. The receptor's source is a man aged 18 to 35 in good health. This chain links TRBV21-1 with TRBJ2-4; the DNA was not compared with TRBD1, the D call given in the table. TRBV21-1 corresponds to a pseudogene. Sequencing was done on a sample of blood. CDR3 bases: TGTGCCAGCAGCAGAGGACAGGGGGGCAAAAACATTCAGTACTTC. Translated, it gives CASSRGQGGKNIQYF.